This T cell receptor beta chain was profiled in a study of graft-versus-host responses after intestinal transplantation. As regards this clone: Its antigen remains unidentified.

The repertoire was sequenced with immunoSEQ multiplex PCR; TCRdb's copy has only in-frame clones and lacks some. Counted here are about 88,000 clones, about 91% occurring once; the ten biggest clones make up around 0.37%. Germline trimming cut 5 bases from V and 5 bases from J; bases unmatched to any gene: 5. CDR1 and CDR2 from the germline V gene are MNHEY and SVGAGI. The CDR3 is 14 residues long. The sample in question was unstimulated CD4+ T cells sorted from spleen or lymph node cells, obtained before transplant. The chain joins TRBV6-5 to TRBJ2-5, with TRBD2 matching over 10 bases. This receptor was taken from a human donor who was the organ donor for an intestinal transplant. CDR3: CASSDLAGGETQYF. The CDR3 coding sequence is TGTGCCAGCAGTGACTTAGCGGGGGGTGAGACCCAGTACTTC.